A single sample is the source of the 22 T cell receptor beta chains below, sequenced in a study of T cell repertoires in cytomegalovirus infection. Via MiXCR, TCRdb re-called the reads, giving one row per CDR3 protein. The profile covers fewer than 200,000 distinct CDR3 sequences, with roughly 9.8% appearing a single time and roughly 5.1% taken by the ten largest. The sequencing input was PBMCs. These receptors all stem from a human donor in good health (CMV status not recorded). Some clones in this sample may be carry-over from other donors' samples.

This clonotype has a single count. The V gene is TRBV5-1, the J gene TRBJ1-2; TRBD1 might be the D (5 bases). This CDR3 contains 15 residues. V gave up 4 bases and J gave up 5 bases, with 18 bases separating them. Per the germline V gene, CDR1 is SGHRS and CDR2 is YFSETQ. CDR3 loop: CASSPPGRTLYGYTF. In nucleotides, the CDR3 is TGCGCCAGCAGCCCTCCGGGACGGACACTTTATGGCTACACCTTC.

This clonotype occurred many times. DNA of the CDR3: TGTGCCAGCAGCTTAGACCAGGGTGGGGAAAAACTGTTTTTT. Its protein product is CASSLDQGGEKLFF. The chain is built from TRBV7-9 and TRBJ1-4; tentative D call: TRBD1 (5 bases). V was trimmed by 1 base and J by 8 bases, leaving 11 bases between them. The CDR3 runs 14 residues. Per germline, CDR1 SEHNR and CDR2 FQNEAQ (reference sequence).

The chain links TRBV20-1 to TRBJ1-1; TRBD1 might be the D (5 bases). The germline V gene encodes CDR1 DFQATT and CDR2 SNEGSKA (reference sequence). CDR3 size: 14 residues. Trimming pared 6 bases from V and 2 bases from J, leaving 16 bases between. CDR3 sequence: CSAAKKTGNTEAFF. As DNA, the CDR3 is TGCAGTGCCGCTAAAAAAACAGGAAACACTGAAGCTTTCTTT.

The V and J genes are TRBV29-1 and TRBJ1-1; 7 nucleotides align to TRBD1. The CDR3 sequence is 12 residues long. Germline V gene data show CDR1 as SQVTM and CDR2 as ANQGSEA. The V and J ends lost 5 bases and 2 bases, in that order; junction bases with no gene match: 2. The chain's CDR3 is CSVRTGNTEAFF. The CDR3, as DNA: TGCAGCGTTAGGACAGGAAACACTGAAGCTTTCTTT.

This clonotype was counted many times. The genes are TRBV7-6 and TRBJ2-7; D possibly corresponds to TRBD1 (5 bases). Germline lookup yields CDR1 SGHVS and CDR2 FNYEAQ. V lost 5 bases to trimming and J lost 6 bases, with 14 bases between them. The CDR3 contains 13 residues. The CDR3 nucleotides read TGTGCCAGCAGCCTAACAGGACCTCGCGAGCAGTACTTC. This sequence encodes CASSLTGPREQYF. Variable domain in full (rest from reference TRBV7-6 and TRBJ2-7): GAGVSQSPRYKVTKRGQDVALRCDPISGHVSLYWYRQALGQGPEFLTYFNYEAQQDKSGLPNDRFSAERPEGSISTLTIQRTEQRDSAMYRCASSLTGPREQYFGPGTRLTVT.

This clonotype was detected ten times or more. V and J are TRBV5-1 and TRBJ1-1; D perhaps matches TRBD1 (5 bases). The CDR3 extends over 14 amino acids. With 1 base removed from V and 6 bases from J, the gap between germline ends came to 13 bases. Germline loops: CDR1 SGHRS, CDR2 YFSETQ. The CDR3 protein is CASSLTGPGAEAFF. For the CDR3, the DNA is TGCGCCAGCAGCTTGACGGGACCTGGGGCTGAAGCTTTCTTT.

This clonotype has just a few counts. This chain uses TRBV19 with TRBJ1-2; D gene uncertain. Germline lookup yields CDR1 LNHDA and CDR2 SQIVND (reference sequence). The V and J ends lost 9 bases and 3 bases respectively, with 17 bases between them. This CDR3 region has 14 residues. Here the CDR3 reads CARLMTRKDYGYTF. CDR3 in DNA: TGTGCCAGGCTGATGACCCGGAAGGACTATGGCTACACCTTC.

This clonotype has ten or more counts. This CDR3 is CASSLSFLGLAGGRTGELFF. For the CDR3, the DNA is TGTGCCAGCAGTTTATCTTTTCTCGGACTAGCGGGAGGACGCACCGGGGAGCTGTTTTTT. The rearrangement links TRBV28 to TRBJ2-2; 14 nucleotides agree with TRBD2. This CDR3 has 20 residues. The V segment lost 1 base and the J segment 4 bases; nucleotides outside the gene matches: 11. CDR1 and CDR2 (germline): MDHEN, SYDVKM.

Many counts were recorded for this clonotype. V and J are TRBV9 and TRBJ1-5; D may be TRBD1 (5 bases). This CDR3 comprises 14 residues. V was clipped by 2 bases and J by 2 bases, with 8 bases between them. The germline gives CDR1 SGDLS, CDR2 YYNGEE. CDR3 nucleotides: TGTGCCAGCAGCGTCGGGGGTGGCAATCAGCCCCAGCATTTT. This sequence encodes CASSVGGGNQPQHF. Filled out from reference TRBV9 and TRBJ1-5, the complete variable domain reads DSGVTQTPKHLITATGQRVTLRCSPRSGDLSVYWYQQSLDQGLQFLIQYYNGEERAKGNILERFSAQQFPDLHSELNLSSLELGDSALYFCASSVGGGNQPQHFGDGTRLSIL.

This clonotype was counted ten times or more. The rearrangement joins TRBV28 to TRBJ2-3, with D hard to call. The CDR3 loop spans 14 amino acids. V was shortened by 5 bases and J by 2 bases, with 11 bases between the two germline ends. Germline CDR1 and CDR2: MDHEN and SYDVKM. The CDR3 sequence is CASSGRAPTDTQYF. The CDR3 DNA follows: TGTGCCAGCAGTGGCCGGGCTCCCACAGATACGCAGTATTTT.

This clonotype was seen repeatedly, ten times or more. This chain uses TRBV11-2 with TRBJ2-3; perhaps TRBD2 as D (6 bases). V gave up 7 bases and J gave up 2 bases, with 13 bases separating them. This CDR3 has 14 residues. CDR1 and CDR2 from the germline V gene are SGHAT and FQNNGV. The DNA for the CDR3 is TGTGCCAGCAAAATGGGACTTCTCACAGATACGCAGTATTTT. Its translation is CASKMGLLTDTQYF.

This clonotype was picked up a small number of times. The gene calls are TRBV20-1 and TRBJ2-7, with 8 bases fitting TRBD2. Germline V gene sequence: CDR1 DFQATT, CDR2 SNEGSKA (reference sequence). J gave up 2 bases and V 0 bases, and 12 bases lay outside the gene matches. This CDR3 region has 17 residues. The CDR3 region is CSARDRGVAGSTYEQYF. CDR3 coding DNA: TGCAGTGCTAGAGATCGTGGGGTAGCGGGGTCAACCTACGAGCAGTACTTC.

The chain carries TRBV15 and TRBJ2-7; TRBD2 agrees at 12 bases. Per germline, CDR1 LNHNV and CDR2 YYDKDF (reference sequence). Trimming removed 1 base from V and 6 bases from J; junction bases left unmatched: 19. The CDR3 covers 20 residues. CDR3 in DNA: TGTGCCACCAGCAGAGCTCCTCGCGGACTAGCGGGACGCCCCGCCACCGAGCAGTACTTC. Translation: CATSRAPRGLAGRPATEQYF.

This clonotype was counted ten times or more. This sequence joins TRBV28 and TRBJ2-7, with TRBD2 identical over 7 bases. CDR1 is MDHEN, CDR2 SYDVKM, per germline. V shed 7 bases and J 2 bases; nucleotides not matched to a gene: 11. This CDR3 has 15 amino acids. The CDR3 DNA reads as TGTGCCAGCAAAGATTTGCGGGAGTCTCCCTACGAGCAGTACTTC. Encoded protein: CASKDLRESPYEQYF.

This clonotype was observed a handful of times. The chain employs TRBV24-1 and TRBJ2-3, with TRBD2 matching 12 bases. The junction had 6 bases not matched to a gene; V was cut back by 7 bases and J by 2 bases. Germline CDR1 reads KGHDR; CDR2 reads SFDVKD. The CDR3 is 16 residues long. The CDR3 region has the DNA TGTGCCACCAGCGACAGACTAGCGGGAGCCACAGATACGCAGTATTTT. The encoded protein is CATSDRLAGATDTQYF.

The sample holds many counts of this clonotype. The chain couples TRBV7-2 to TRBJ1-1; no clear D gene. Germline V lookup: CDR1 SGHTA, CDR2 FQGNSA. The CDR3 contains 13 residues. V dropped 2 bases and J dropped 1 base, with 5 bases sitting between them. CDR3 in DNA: TGTGCCAGCAGCTTATCAGAGAACACTGAAGCTTTCTTT. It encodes CASSLSENTEAFF.

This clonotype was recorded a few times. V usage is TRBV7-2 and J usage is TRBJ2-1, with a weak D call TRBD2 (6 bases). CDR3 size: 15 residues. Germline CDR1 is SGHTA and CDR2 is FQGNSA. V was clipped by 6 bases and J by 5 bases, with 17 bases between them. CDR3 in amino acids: CASRLQSGSHNEQFF. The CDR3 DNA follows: TGTGCCAGCAGGCTACAGAGCGGGTCCCACAATGAGCAGTTCTTC.

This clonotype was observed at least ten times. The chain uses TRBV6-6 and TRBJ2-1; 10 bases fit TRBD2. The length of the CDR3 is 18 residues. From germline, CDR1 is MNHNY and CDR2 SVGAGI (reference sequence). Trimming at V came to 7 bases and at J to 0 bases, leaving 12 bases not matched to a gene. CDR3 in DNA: TGTGCCAGCACCCCCGGGACTAGCGCATGGAGCTCCTACAATGAGCAGTTCTTC. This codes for CASTPGTSAWSSYNEQFF.

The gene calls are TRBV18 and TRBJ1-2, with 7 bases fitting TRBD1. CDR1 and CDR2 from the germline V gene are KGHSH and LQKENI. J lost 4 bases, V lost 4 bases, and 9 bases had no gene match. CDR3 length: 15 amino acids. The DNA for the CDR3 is TGTGCCAGCTCACTTCTTCAGGGGGAACTCTATGGCTACACCTTC. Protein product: CASSLLQGELYGYTF.

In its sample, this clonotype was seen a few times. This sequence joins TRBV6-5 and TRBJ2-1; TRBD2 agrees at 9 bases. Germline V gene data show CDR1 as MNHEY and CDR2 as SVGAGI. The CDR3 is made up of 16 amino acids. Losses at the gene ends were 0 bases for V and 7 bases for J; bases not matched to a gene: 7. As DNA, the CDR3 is TGTGCCAGCAGTTACTCAGGAGCGGGAGGTCGGAATGAGCAGTTCTTC. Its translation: CASSYSGAGGRNEQFF.

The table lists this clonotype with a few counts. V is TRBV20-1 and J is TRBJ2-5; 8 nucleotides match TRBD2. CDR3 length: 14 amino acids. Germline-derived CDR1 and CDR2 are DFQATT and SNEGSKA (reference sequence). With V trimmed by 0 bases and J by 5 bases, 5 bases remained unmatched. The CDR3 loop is CSARDAAGVETQYF. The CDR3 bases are TGCAGTGCTAGAGATGCAGCGGGAGTGGAGACCCAGTACTTC.

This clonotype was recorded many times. The chain's CDR3 is CSVGTDTQYF. The CDR3 DNA is TGCAGCGTTGGCACAGATACGCAGTATTTT. The chain is built from TRBV29-1 and TRBJ2-3; no definite D call. V was cut by 4 bases and J by 1 base, with 0 bases left in between. Germline assignment: CDR1 SQVTM and CDR2 ANQGSEA. CDR3 length: 10 residues.